Detailed here is one T cell receptor beta chain. The data were taken from a study of OX40 agonist ivuxolimab in advanced cancers. Using immunoSEQ multiplex PCR, the repertoire was profiled, and TCRdb retains in-frame clones only, with some absent. Of 90,000 to 100,000 clones in the sample, roughly 80% are singletons; the top ten hold approximately 1.5%. Per the germline V gene, CDR1 is SGHDN and CDR2 is FVKESK. The CDR3 covers 19 residues. Trimming shortened V by 0 bases and J by 0 bases, and 20 bases separated the two germline ends. The chain combines TRBV14 with TRBJ1-1; no reliable D call. The specimen comprised CD4+ or CD8+ T cells sorted from blood, sampled in a trial of the OX40 agonist ivuxolimab. The receptor comes from an adult with an advanced solid tumor such as melanoma, head and neck, liver or kidney cancer. The CDR3 here is CASSQESGSFRGMNTEAFF. CDR3 DNA: TGTGCCAGCAGCCAAGAGTCCGGCTCCTTCAGAGGTATGAACACTGAAGCTTTCTTT.